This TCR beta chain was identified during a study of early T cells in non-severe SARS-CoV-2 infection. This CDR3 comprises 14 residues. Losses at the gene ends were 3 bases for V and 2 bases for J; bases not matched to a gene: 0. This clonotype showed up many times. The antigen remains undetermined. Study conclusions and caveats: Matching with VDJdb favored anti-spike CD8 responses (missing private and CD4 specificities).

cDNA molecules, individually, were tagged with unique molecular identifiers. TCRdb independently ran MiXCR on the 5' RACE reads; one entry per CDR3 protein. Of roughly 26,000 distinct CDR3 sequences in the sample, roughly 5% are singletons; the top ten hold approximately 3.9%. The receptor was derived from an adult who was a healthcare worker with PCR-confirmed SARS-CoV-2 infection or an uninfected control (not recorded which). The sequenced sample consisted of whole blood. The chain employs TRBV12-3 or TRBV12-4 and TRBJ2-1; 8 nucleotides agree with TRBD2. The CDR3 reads CASSLGLAYNEQFF. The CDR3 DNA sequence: TGTGCCAGCAGTTTGGGACTAGCCTACAATGAGCAGTTCTTC.